What follows describes a single TCR beta chain. What it recognizes is unknown. Sequenced material consisted of expressed TCRB transcripts (all of the isolated RNA was reverse transcribed). This table comes from immunoSEQ multiplex PCR, and its TCRdb copy is limited to in-frame clones, with some not included. The sample shows about 330,000 clones, about 10% of them seen only once. The CDR3 is 16 residues long. J was trimmed by 1 base and V by 2 bases; bases with no gene match: 2. CDR1 and CDR2 (germline): MDHEN, SYDVKM. These data come from a study of beta chain features in type 1 diabetes. For the study at large: Age and gender were similar between patients and healthy donors, as were cell yields.

Overall study results and limits: Type 1 diabetes patients had moderately but significantly shorter TCRB CDR3s in all four CD4+ subsets.

The rearrangement joins TRBV28 to TRBJ2-5; 12 bases match TRBD2. This TCR was sampled from a woman in her twenties or thirties in good health. The sequenced sample consisted of naive CD4+ T cells from blood. CDR3 in DNA: TGTGCCAGCAGTTTAAGGACTAGCGGGGCCCAAGAGACCCAGTACTTC. As protein: CASSLRTSGAQETQYF.